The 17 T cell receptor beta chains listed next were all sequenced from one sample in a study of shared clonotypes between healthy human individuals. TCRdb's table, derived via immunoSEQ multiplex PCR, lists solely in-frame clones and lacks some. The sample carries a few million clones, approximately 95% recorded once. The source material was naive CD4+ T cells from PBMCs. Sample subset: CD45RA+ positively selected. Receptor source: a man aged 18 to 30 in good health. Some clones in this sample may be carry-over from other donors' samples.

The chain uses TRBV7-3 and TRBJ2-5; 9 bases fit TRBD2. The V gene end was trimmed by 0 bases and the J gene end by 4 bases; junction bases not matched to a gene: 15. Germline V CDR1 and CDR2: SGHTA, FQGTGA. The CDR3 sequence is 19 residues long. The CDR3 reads CASSLTAVVSGRLGETQYF. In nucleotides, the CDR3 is TGTGCCAGCAGCTTAACCGCTGTTGTGAGCGGGAGGTTGGGAGAGACCCAGTACTTC.

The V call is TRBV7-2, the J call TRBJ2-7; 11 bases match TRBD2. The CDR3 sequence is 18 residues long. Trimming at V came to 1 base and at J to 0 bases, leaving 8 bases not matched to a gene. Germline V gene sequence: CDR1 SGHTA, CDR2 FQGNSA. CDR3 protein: CASSLVPLAGGLSYEQYF. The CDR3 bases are TGTGCCAGCAGCTTAGTCCCTCTAGCGGGAGGTCTCTCCTACGAGCAGTACTTC.

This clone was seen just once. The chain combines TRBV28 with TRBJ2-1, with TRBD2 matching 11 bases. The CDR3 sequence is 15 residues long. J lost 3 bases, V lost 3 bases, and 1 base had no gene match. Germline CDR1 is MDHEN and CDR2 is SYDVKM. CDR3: CASSFGTSGYNEQFF. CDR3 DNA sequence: TGTGCCAGCAGTTTCGGGACTAGCGGCTACAATGAGCAGTTCTTC.

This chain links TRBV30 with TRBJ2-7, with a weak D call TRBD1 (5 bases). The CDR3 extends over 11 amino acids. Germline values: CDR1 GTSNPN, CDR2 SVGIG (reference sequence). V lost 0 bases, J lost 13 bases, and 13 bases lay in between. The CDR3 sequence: CAWSVTVGFYF. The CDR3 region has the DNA TGTGCCTGGAGTGTGACAGTGGGGTTTTACTTC.

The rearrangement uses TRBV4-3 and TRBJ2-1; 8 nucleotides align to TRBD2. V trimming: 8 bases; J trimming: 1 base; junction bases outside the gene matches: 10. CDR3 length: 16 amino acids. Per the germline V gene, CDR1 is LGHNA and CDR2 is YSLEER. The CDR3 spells CASGYGSGRSYNEQFF. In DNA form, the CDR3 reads TGCGCCAGCGGCTATGGGAGCGGGAGATCCTACAATGAGCAGTTCTTC.

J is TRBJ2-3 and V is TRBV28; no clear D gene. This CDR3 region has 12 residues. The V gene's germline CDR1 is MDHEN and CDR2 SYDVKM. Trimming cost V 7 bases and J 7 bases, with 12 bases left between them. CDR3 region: CASKSLAHTQYF. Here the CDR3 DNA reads TGTGCCAGCAAGAGCCTGGCACATACGCAGTATTTT.

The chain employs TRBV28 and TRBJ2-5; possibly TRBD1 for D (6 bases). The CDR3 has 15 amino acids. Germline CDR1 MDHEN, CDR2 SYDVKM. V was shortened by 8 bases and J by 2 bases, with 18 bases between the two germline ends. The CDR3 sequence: CASDSVGTIQETQYF. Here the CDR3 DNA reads TGTGCCAGCGACTCTGTAGGGACAATTCAAGAGACCCAGTACTTC.

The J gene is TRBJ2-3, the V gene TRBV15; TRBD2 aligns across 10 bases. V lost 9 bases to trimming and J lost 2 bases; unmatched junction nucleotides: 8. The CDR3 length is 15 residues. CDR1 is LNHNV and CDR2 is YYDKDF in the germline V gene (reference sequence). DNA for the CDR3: TGTGCCACGTCCCAAGGACTAGCGGACACAGATACGCAGTATTTT. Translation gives CATSQGLADTDTQYF.

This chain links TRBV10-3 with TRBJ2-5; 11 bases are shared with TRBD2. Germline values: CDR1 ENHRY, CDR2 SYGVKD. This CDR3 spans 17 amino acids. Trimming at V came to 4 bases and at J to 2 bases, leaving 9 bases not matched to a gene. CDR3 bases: TGTGCCATCAGTGGGGCTAGCGGGAGGCCAGGGCAAGAGACCCAGTACTTC. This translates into CAISGASGRPGQETQYF.

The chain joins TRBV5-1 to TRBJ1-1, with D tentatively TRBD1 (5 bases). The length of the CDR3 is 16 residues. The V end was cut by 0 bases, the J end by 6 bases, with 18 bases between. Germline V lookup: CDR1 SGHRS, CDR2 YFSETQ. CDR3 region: CASSLVAGMQFPEAFF. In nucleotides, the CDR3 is TGCGCCAGCAGCTTGGTTGCAGGGATGCAGTTCCCTGAAGCTTTCTTT. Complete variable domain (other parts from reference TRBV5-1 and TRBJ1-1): KAGVTQTPRYLIKTRGQQVTLSCSPISGHRSVSWYQQTPGQGLQFLFEYFSETQRNKGNFPGRFSGRQFSNSRSEMNVSTLELGDSALYLCASSLVAGMQFPEAFFGQGTRLTVV.

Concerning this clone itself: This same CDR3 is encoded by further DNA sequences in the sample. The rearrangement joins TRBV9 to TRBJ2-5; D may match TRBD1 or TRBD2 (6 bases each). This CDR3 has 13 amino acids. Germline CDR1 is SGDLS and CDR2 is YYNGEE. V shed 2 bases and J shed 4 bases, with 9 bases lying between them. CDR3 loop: CASSVGGGETQYF. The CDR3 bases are TGTGCCAGCAGCGTTGGAGGGGGAGAGACCCAGTACTTC.

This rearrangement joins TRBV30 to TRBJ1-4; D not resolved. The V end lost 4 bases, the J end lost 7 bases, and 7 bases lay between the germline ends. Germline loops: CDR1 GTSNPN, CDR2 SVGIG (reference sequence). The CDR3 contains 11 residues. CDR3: CAWTWREKLFF. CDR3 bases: TGTGCCTGGACCTGGCGTGAAAAACTGTTTTTT.

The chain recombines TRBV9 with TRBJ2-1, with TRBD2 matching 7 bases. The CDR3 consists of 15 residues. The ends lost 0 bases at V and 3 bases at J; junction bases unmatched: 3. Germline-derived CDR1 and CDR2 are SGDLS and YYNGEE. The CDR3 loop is CASSVEPSGYNEQFF. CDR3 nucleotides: TGTGCCAGCAGCGTAGAGCCTAGCGGCTACAATGAGCAGTTCTTC.

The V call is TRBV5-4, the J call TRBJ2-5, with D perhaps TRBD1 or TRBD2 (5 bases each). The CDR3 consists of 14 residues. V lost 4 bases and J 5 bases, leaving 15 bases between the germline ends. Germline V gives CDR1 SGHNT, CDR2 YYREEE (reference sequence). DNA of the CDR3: TGTGCCAGCAGCCCGAGGGGACCCGCGGAGACCCAGTACTTC. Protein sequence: CASSPRGPAETQYF.

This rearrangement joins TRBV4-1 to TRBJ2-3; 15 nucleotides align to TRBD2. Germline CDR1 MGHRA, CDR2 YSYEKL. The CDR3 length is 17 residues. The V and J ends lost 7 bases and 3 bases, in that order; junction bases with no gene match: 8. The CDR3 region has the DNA TGCGCCAGCACCCTCGGACTAGCGGGAGGGGGAACAGATACGCAGTATTTT. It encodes CASTLGLAGGGTDTQYF.

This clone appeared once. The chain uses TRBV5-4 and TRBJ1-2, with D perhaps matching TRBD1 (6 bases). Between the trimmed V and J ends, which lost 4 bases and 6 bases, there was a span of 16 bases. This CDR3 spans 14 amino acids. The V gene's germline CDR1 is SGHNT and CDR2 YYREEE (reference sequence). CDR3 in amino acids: CASSRSRGQDGYTF. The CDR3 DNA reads TGTGCCAGCAGCCGGAGCAGGGGCCAGGATGGCTACACCTTC.

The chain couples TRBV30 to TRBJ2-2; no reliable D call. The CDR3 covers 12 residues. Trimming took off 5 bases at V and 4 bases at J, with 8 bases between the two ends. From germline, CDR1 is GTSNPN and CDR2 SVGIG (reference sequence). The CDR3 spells CAWGSPTGELFF. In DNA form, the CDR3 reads TGTGCCTGGGGCTCTCCCACCGGGGAGCTGTTTTTT. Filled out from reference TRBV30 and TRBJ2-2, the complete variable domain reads SQTIHQWPATLVQPVGSPLSLECTVEGTSNPNLYWYRQAAGRGLQLLFYSVGIGQISSEVPQNLSASRPQDRQFILSSKKLLLSDSGFYLCAWGSPTGELFFGEGSRLTVL.